The clone carrying this T cell receptor (beta chain) was seen a few times. The antigen remains undetermined. The CDR3 loop spans 15 amino acids. CDR1 is SNHLY, CDR2 FYNNEI, per germline. The V gene lost 2 bases and the J gene lost 0 bases, with 10 bases spanning the gap. The PCR used 60 V beta and 13 J beta primers. Libraries were prepared by immunoSEQ multiplex PCR; TCRdb keeps only in-frame clonotypes and omits some of them. Found here are more than 60,000 clones, roughly four fifths of them singletons; the top ten hold approximately 8.5%. This entry belongs to a study of glioma-infiltrating T cells after dendritic cell vaccination. Study conclusions and caveats: Only a small number of patients had complete blood and tumor samples. Higher TCR clonality did not directly relate to longer survival.

J is TRBJ1-1 and V is TRBV2, with D tentatively TRBD1 (5 bases). This TCR derives from a human donor with glioblastoma. The sample was blood, taken before dendritic cell vaccination. The DNA for the CDR3 is TGTGCCAGCAGTGAAAGGGGCGGGATGAACACTGAAGCTTTCTTT. Its protein is CASSERGGMNTEAFF. Full variable domain (outside the CDR3, taken from reference TRBV2 and TRBJ1-1): EPEVTQTPSHQVTQMGQEVILRCVPISNHLYFYWYRQILGQKVEFLVSFYNNEISEKSEIFDDQFSVERPDGSNFTLKIRSTKLEDSAMYFCASSERGGMNTEAFFGQGTRLTVV.